There are a few counts of the clone carrying this T cell receptor beta chain. What it recognizes is unknown. The data were obtained in a study of T cell repertoires in cytomegalovirus infection. Germline CDR1 and CDR2: MDHEN and SYDVKM. This CDR3 is 16 amino acids long. The trim removed 8 bases at V and 0 bases at J, leaving 6 bases unmatched. A single record per CDR3 protein comes from TCRdb applying MiXCR to the reads. The sample yields about 700,000 distinct CDR3 sequences, around a third seen once. V usage is TRBV28 and J usage is TRBJ1-4; 10 nucleotides match TRBD1. The TCR sequence derives from a human donor in good health (CMV status not recorded). Some clones in this sample may be carry-over from other donors' samples. The sequenced sample was cultured PBMCs, obtained from culture after CMV antigen stimulation. The CDR3 region is CASESGQGATNEKLFF. CDR3 nucleotide sequence: TGTGCCAGCGAAAGCGGACAGGGGGCAACTAATGAAAAACTGTTTTTT.